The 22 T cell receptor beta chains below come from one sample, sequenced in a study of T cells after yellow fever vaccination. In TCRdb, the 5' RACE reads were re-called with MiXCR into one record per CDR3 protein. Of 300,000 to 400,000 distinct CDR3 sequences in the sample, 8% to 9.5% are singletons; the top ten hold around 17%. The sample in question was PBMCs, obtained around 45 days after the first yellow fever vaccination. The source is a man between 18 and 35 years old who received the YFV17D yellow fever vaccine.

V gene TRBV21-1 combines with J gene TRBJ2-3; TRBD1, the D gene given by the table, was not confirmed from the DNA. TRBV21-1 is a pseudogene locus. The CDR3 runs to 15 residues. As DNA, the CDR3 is TGTGCCAGCAGGTGCCCGGCCGGAAGCACAGATACGCAGTATTTT. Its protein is CASRCPAGSTDTQYF.

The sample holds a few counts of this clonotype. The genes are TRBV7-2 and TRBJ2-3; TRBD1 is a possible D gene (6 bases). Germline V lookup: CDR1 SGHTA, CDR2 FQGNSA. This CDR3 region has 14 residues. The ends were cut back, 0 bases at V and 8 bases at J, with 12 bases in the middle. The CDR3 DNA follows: TGTGCCAGCAGCTTAGCGGGGGCGATTCGTACGCAGTATTTT. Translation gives CASSLAGAIRTQYF.

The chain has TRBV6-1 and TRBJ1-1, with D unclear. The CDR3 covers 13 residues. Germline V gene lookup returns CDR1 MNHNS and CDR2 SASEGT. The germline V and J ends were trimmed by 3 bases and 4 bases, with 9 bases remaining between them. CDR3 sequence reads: CASSDIASTEAFF. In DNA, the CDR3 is TGTGCCAGCAGTGACATTGCCTCCACTGAAGCTTTCTTT.

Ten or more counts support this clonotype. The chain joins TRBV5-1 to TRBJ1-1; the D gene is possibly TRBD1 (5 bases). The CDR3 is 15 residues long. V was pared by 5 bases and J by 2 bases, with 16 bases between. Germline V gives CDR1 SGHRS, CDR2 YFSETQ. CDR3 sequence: CASRQGPGVNTEAFF. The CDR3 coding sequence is TGCGCCAGCAGGCAAGGACCGGGGGTCAACACTGAAGCTTTCTTT.

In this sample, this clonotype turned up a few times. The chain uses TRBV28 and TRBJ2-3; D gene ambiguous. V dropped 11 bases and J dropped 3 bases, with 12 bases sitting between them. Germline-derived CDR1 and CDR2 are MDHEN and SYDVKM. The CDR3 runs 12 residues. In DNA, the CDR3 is TGTGCCGCTCGTGGGGAAACAGATACGCAGTATTTT. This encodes CAARGETDTQYF.

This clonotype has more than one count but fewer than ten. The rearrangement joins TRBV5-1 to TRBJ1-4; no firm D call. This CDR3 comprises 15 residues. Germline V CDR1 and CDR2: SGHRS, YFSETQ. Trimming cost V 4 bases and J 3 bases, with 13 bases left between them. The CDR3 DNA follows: TGCGCCAGCAGCCCTCGACCGCAGCCTAATGAAAAACTGTTTTTT. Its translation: CASSPRPQPNEKLFF.

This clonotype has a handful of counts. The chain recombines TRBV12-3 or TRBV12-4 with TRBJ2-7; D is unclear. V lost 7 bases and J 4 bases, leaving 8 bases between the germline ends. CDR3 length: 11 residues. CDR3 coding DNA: TGTGCCAGCACCCCCCTTTACGAGCAGTACGTC. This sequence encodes CASTPLYEQYV.

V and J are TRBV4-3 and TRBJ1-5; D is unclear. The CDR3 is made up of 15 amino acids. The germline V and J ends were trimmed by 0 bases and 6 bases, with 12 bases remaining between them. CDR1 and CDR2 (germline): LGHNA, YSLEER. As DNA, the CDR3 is TGCGCCAGCAGCCAAGATCGAACCGGAGGTCAGCCCCAGCATTTT. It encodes CASSQDRTGGQPQHF.

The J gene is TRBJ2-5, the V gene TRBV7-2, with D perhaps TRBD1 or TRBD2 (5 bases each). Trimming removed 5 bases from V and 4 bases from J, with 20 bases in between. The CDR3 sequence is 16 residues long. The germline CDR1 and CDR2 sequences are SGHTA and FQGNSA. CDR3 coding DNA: TGTGCCAGCAGCCCCCCGGGGCCATATAAAGGAGAGACCCAGTACTTC. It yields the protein CASSPPGPYKGETQYF.

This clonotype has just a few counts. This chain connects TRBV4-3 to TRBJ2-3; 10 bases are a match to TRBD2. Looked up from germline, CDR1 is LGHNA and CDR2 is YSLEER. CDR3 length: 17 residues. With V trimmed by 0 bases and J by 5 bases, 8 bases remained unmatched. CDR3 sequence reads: CASSQDPSGGSKDTQYF. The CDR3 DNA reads TGCGCCAGCAGCCAAGATCCTAGCGGGGGTTCTAAAGATACGCAGTATTTT.

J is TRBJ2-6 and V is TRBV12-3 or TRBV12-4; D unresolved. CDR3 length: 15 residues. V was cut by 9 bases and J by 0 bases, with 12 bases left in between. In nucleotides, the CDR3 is TGTGCCAGTCACTCGACGGCCTCTGGGGCCAACGTCCTGACTTTC. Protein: CASHSTASGANVLTF.

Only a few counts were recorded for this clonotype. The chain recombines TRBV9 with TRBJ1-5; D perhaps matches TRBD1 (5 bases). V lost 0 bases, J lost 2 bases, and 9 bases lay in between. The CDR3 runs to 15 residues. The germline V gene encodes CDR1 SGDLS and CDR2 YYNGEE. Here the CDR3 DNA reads TGTGCCAGCAGCGTAGGGGGACTGGGCAATCAGCCCCAGCATTTT. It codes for CASSVGGLGNQPQHF.

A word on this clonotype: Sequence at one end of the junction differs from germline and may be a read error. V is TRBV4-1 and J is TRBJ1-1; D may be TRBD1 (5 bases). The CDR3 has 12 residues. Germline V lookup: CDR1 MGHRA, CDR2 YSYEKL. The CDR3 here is CVSGGGGTEAFF. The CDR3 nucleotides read TGCGTCAGCGGCGGGGGTGGCACTGAAGCTTTCTTT.

The CDR3: CASSLQGTTAQYF. CDR3 nucleotides: TGTGCCAGCAGTTTACAGGGTACAACAGCGCAGTATTTT. The J gene is TRBJ2-3, the V gene TRBV12-3 or TRBV12-4, with D tentatively TRBD1 (5 bases). Trimming took 2 bases from V and 10 from J, leaving 13 bases between them. This CDR3 region has 13 residues.

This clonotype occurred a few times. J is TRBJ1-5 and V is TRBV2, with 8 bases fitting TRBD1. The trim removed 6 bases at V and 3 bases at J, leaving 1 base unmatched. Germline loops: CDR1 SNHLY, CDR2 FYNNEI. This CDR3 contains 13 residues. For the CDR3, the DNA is TGTGCCAGCAGGGACAGGGCCAATCAGCCCCAGCATTTT. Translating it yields CASRDRANQPQHF. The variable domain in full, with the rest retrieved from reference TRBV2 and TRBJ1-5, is EPEVTQTPSHQVTQMGQEVILRCVPISNHLYFYWYRQILGQKVEFLVSFYNNEISEKSEIFDDQFSVERPDGSNFTLKIRSTKLEDSAMYFCASRDRANQPQHFGDGTRLSIL.

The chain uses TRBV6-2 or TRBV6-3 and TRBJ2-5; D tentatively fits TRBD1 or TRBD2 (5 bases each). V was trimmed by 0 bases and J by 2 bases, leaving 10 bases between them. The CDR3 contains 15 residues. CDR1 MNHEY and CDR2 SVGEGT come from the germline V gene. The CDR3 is CASSYSGERQETQYF. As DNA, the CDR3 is TGTGCCAGCAGTTACTCGGGGGAACGGCAAGAGACCCAGTACTTC.

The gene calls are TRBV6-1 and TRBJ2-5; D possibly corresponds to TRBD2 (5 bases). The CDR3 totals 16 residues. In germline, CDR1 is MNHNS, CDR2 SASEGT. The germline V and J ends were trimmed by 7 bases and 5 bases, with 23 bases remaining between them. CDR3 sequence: CASNLNPGSGDETQYF. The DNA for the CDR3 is TGTGCCAGCAACCTAAACCCGGGGAGTGGTGATGAGACCCAGTACTTC.

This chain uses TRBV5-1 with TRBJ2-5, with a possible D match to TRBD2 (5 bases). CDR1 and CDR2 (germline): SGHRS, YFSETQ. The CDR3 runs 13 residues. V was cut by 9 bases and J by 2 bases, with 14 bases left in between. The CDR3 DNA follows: TGCGCCACGGCCGCGGGCGAACAAGAGACCCAGTACTTC. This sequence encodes CATAAGEQETQYF.

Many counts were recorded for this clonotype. The CDR3 bases are TGCGCCAGCAGCTTCCAGGAAATCGAGACCCAGTACTTC. This codes for CASSFQEIETQYF. The chain employs TRBV5-1 and TRBJ2-5; no clear D gene. Trimming removed 2 bases from V and 5 bases from J, with 10 bases in between. The CDR3 consists of 13 residues. Germline V gene lookup returns CDR1 SGHRS and CDR2 YFSETQ.

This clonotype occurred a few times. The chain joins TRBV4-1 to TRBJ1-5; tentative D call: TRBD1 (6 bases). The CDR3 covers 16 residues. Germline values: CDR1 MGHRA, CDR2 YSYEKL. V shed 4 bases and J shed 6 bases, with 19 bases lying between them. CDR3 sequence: CASSPRTRQGGQPQHF. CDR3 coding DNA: TGCGCCAGCAGCCCCCGTACCCGACAAGGGGGTCAGCCCCAGCATTTT.

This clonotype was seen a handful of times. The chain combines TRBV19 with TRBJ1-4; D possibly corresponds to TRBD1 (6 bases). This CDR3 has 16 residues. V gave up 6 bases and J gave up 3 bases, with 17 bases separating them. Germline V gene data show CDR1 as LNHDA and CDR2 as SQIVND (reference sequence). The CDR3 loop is CASRSLLSGANEKLFF. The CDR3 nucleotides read TGTGCCAGTAGATCCCTCCTCTCAGGGGCTAATGAAAAACTGTTTTTT.

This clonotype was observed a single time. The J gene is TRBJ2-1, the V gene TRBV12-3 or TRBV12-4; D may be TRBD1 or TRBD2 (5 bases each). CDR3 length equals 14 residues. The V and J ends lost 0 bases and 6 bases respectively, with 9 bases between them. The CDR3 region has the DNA TGTGCCAGCAGTTTAGCGGCAGGGACCAATGAGCAGTTCTTC. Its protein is CASSLAAGTNEQFF.